The source of this T cell receptor (beta chain) is a study of blood T cell repertoires in COVID-19. At the level of the study: Sites in the United States, Italy and Spain provided acute and convalescent COVID-19 samples. From T cells, B-cell-depleted T cells, or PBMCs came the material, which was cDNA or gDNA.

This table comes from immunoSEQ multiplex PCR, and its TCRdb copy is limited to in-frame clones, with some not included. The table has about 320,000 clones, around 88% seen once. CDR3 length: 17 residues. Trimming took 1 base from V and 4 from J, leaving 17 bases between them. Germline CDR1 is MGHRA and CDR2 is YSYEKL. The TCR originated in a woman in her fifties or sixties with acute or convalescent COVID-19. Sequencing was done on a sample of peripheral blood. V gene TRBV4-1 combines with J gene TRBJ2-1, with TRBD1 as a possible D gene (6 bases). CDR3 protein: CASSQGVTGQLYNEQFF. In DNA, the CDR3 is TGCGCCAGCAGCCAAGGGGTCACAGGACAGCTTTACAATGAGCAGTTCTTC.